These 25 T cell receptor beta chains originate from one sample sequenced in a study of blood T cell repertoires in COVID-19. Using immunoSEQ multiplex PCR, the repertoire was profiled, and TCRdb retains in-frame clones only, with some absent. The sample shows around 64,000 clones, about nine tenths of them seen only once. Sequenced material: peripheral blood. The receptor source for this set is a man aged 45-65 years with active COVID-19.

The chain couples TRBV11-2 to TRBJ2-7, with D perhaps TRBD1 (5 bases). The length of the CDR3 is 12 residues. Germline loops: CDR1 SGHAT, CDR2 FQNNGV. Trimming stripped 5 bases from V and 10 bases from J, with 15 bases between. The chain's CDR3 is CASSPKGKRQYF. As DNA, the CDR3 is TGTGCCAGCAGCCCGAAGGGGAAGCGACAGTACTTC. The entire variable domain, with the rest obtained from reference TRBV11-2 and TRBJ2-7, is as follows: EAGVAQSPRYKIIEKRQSVAFWCNPISGHATLYWYQQILGQGPKLLIQFQNNGVVDDSQLPKDRFSAERLKGVDSTLKIQPAKLEDSAVYLCASSPKGKRQYFGPGTRLTVT.

This sequence joins TRBV28 and TRBJ1-1; 7 positions agree with TRBD1. The V and J ends lost 8 bases and 7 bases, in that order; junction bases with no gene match: 13. The CDR3 runs to 14 residues. Germline loops: CDR1 MDHEN, CDR2 SYDVKM. The CDR3 nucleotides read TGTGCCAGCGAGCCGGGCAGGGGGTCGATTGAAGCTTTCTTT. Translated: CASEPGRGSIEAFF.

The chain recombines TRBV7-6 with TRBJ2-7; 7 bases align to TRBD1. Trimming removed 5 bases from V and 3 bases from J; junction bases left unmatched: 10. The CDR3 is made up of 15 amino acids. CDR1 and CDR2 from the germline V gene are SGHVS and FNYEAQ. The CDR3 bases are TGTGCCAGCAGCCCCGAACCCGGGACAGTCTACGAGCAGTACTTC. Translation gives CASSPEPGTVYEQYF.

This chain joins TRBV7-9 and TRBJ1-1, with D maybe TRBD1 (6 bases). There are 15 residues in the CDR3. Trimming left V 8 bases short and J 5 bases short, with 21 bases between. Per germline, CDR1 SEHNR and CDR2 FQNEAQ (reference sequence). The chain's CDR3 is CASWGPGTRDTEAFF. DNA for the CDR3: TGTGCCAGCTGGGGGCCCGGGACACGGGATACTGAAGCTTTCTTT.

This clone occurred once. The chain carries TRBV7-9 and TRBJ1-4; tentatively, D is TRBD1 (5 bases). Germline-derived CDR1 and CDR2 are SEHNR and FQNEAQ (reference sequence). The CDR3 runs 17 residues. V was pared by 4 bases and J by 8 bases, with 23 bases between. CDR3 protein: CASSYQRQPPALEKLFF. The CDR3 DNA sequence: TGTGCCAGCAGCTATCAGCGACAGCCTCCGGCACTGGAAAAACTGTTTTTT.

This chain connects TRBV7-2 to TRBJ1-2; D uncertain. Germline CDR1 and CDR2: SGHTA and FQGNSA. The CDR3 is 15 residues long. Trimming stripped 1 base from V and 4 bases from J, with 13 bases between. CDR3 residues: CASSLDWRASYGYTF. The CDR3 DNA sequence: TGTGCCAGCAGCTTAGACTGGCGGGCCTCCTATGGCTACACCTTC.

The rearrangement links TRBV6-5 to TRBJ1-3, with D possibly being TRBD1 (5 bases). The V end lost 5 bases, the J end lost 4 bases, and 15 bases lay between the germline ends. The germline V gene encodes CDR1 MNHEY and CDR2 SVGAGI. This CDR3 has 15 residues. CDR3 sequence (DNA): TGTGCCAGCAGTACTGGAAGGGGAGGAGGAAACACCATATATTTT. Translating it yields CASSTGRGGGNTIYF.

The rearrangement links TRBV11-3 to TRBJ1-1, with TRBD1 as a possible D gene (5 bases). Germline CDR1 is SGHNT and CDR2 is YENEEA. The CDR3 loop spans 11 amino acids. V lost 6 bases and J lost 3, with 5 bases in between. This CDR3 reads CASRQDTEAFF. The CDR3 region has the DNA TGTGCCAGCAGACAGGACACTGAAGCTTTCTTT. Full variable domain (rest looked up from reference TRBV11-3 and TRBJ1-1): EAGVVQSPRYKIIEKKQPVAFWCNPISGHNTLYWYLQNLGQGPELLIRYENEEAVDDSQLPKDRFSAERLKGVDSTLKIQPAELGDSAVYLCASRQDTEAFFGQGTRLTVV.

The chain couples TRBV18 to TRBJ2-3, with D perhaps matching TRBD2 (7 bases). Germline V CDR1 and CDR2: KGHSH, LQKENI. Deletions cut 4 bases from V and 3 bases from J, with 14 bases between. This CDR3 is built from 15 residues. The CDR3 protein is CASSRGGGRTDTQYF. CDR3 in DNA: TGTGCCAGCTCACGTGGCGGGGGCCGTACAGATACGCAGTATTTT.

The rearrangement joins TRBV7-2 to TRBJ2-7; 11 bases are a match to TRBD2. Per the germline V gene, CDR1 is SGHTA and CDR2 is FQGNSA. After removal of 1 base from V and 2 bases from J, the junction contained 1 base not matched to a gene. CDR3 length equals 15 residues. The chain's CDR3 is CASSLVAGGTYEQYF. The CDR3 nucleotides read TGTGCCAGCAGCTTAGTAGCGGGAGGGACCTACGAGCAGTACTTC.

The genes are TRBV5-4 and TRBJ2-7, with TRBD2 identical over 8 bases. Germline V lookup: CDR1 SGHNT, CDR2 YYREEE (reference sequence). The CDR3 runs 15 residues. J was trimmed by 3 bases and V by 0 bases; bases with no gene match: 5. CDR3 region: CASSLESSGYYEQYF. DNA of the CDR3: TGTGCCAGCAGCTTGGAGTCTAGCGGGTACTACGAGCAGTACTTC.

This sequence joins TRBV27 and TRBJ2-7, with D possibly being TRBD1 (6 bases). Trimming cost V 5 bases and J 0 bases, with 14 bases left between them. From germline, CDR1 is MNHEY and CDR2 SMNVEV (reference sequence). This CDR3 is built from 15 residues. In DNA form, the CDR3 reads TGTGCCAGCAGTGCGGCCAGGGGAAGCTCCTACGAGCAGTACTTC. Encoded protein: CASSAARGSSYEQYF.

The chain carries TRBV4-1 and TRBJ1-1; D possibly corresponds to TRBD1 (6 bases). With 4 bases removed from V and 1 base from J, the gap between germline ends came to 16 bases. The CDR3 totals 16 residues. Germline loops: CDR1 MGHRA, CDR2 YSYEKL. CDR3 protein: CASSPTYRATNTEAFF. The DNA for the CDR3 is TGCGCCAGCAGCCCAACATACAGGGCTACGAACACTGAAGCTTTCTTT.

The chain couples TRBV5-5 to TRBJ1-2; TRBD1 agrees at 9 bases. Losses at the gene ends were 5 bases for V and 2 bases for J; bases not matched to a gene: 19. Germline V gene lookup returns CDR1 SGHKS and CDR2 YYEKEE (reference sequence). This CDR3 is built from 19 residues. In DNA, the CDR3 is TGTGCCAGCAGTCTCCGGGACAGGGCGGTGAAGTCAGGGAACTATGGCTACACCTTC. This translates into CASSLRDRAVKSGNYGYTF.

V is TRBV7-2 and J is TRBJ2-7, with 7 bases identical to TRBD1. The CDR3 covers 14 residues. With 1 base clipped from V and 3 bases from J, the junction kept 3 bases outside the gene matches. The germline V gene encodes CDR1 SGHTA and CDR2 FQGNSA. The CDR3 sequence: CASSLEQGIYEQYF. The DNA of the CDR3 is TGTGCCAGCAGCTTAGAACAGGGGATCTACGAGCAGTACTTC.

This clone has a single count. V usage is TRBV10-2 and J usage is TRBJ2-5, with 9 bases aligning to TRBD2. The CDR3 has 17 residues. V gave up 6 bases and J gave up 5 bases; unmatched junction bases: 16. Germline CDR1 and CDR2: WSHSY and SAAADI. The CDR3 sequence: CASSETTSGMRGETQYF. Written as DNA, the CDR3 is TGCGCCAGCAGCGAAACGACTAGCGGAATGAGGGGCGAGACCCAGTACTTC.

The genes are TRBV30 and TRBJ1-5; 10 bases agree with TRBD1. V was clipped by 3 bases and J by 3 bases; unmatched bases: 2. CDR1 GTSNPN and CDR2 SVGIG come from the germline V gene (reference sequence). The CDR3 length is 14 residues. CDR3 nucleotides: TGTGCCTGGAGGGACAGGGGGGACAATCAGCCCCAGCATTTT. This encodes CAWRDRGDNQPQHF. Full variable domain (rest looked up from reference TRBV30 and TRBJ1-5): SQTIHQWPATLVQPVGSPLSLECTVEGTSNPNLYWYRQAAGRGLQLLFYSVGIGQISSEVPQNLSASRPQDRQFILSSKKLLLSDSGFYLCAWRDRGDNQPQHFGDGTRLSIL.

This chain links TRBV7-2 with TRBJ2-5; weak D call: TRBD2 (6 bases). V was pared by 4 bases and J by 4 bases, with 16 bases between. Germline CDR1 is SGHTA and CDR2 is FQGNSA. The CDR3 contains 15 residues. CDR3 loop: CASSSTSRDSETQYF. Here the CDR3 DNA reads TGTGCCAGCAGCTCAACTAGCAGGGATTCAGAGACCCAGTACTTC.

The rearrangement links TRBV7-2 to TRBJ2-2; 8 bases are a match to TRBD2. CDR1 SGHTA and CDR2 FQGNSA come from the germline V gene. The CDR3 contains 16 residues. J gave up 5 bases and V 5 bases, and 10 bases lay outside the gene matches. For the CDR3, the DNA is TGTGCCAGCAGCCGTACTAGCGGAGGGGGGACCGGGGAGCTGTTTTTT. Encoded protein: CASSRTSGGGTGELFF. Filled out from reference TRBV7-2 and TRBJ2-2, the complete variable domain reads GAGVSQSPSNKVTEKGKDVELRCDPISGHTALYWYRQSLGQGLEFLIYFQGNSAPDKSGLPSDRFSAERTGGSVSTLTIQRTQQEDSAVYLCASSRTSGGGTGELFFGEGSRLTVL.

The J gene is TRBJ1-5, the V gene TRBV4-1, with 7 positions matching TRBD1. CDR1 and CDR2 from the germline V gene are MGHRA and YSYEKL. V lost 1 base to trimming and J lost 0 bases; unmatched junction nucleotides: 3. CDR3 size: 16 residues. The chain's CDR3 is CASSQGGTVSNQPQHF. CDR3 nucleotides: TGCGCCAGCAGCCAAGGCGGGACAGTTAGCAATCAGCCCCAGCATTTT.

The chain joins TRBV25-1 to TRBJ2-7, with 7 nucleotides matching TRBD2. The CDR3 is 14 residues long. After removal of 4 bases from V and 5 bases from J, the junction contained 8 bases not matched to a gene. Germline V lookup: CDR1 MGHDK, CDR2 SYGVNS. CDR3 in amino acids: CASSAFWGGDEQYF. CDR3 DNA sequence: TGTGCCAGCAGTGCCTTTTGGGGGGGTGACGAGCAGTACTTC.

This clone was seen only once. The chain has TRBV29-1 and TRBJ1-1; D is uncertain. This CDR3 is 10 amino acids long. V lost 8 bases to trimming and J lost 4 bases, with 8 bases between them. Germline-derived CDR1 and CDR2 are SQVTM and ANQGSEA. The CDR3 DNA reads TGCAGCAGCGGCGGCACTGAAGCTTTCTTT. Protein: CSSGGTEAFF.

This clone was observed a handful of times. The V gene is TRBV24-1, the J gene TRBJ2-2, with D possibly matching TRBD1 (5 bases). V gave up 4 bases and J gave up 6 bases, with 11 bases separating them. CDR1 and CDR2 from the germline V gene are KGHDR and SFDVKD. The CDR3 runs to 14 residues. The CDR3 loop is CATSEFRGSGELFF. Written as DNA, the CDR3 is TGTGCCACCAGTGAGTTTAGGGGCTCCGGGGAGCTGTTTTTT.

The chain combines TRBV5-1 with TRBJ1-2, with D possibly matching TRBD1 (5 bases). This CDR3 has 14 residues. CDR1 and CDR2 from the germline V gene are SGHRS and YFSETQ. Trimming took off 4 bases at V and 4 bases at J, with 14 bases between the two ends. The CDR3 DNA sequence: TGCGCCAGCAGCACTGACAGACCGAGCTATGGCTACACCTTC. This codes for CASSTDRPSYGYTF.

This chain uses TRBV19 with TRBJ1-6; D possibly corresponds to TRBD1 (6 bases). This CDR3 comprises 13 residues. V lost 10 bases to trimming and J lost 6 bases, with 13 bases between them. CDR1 and CDR2 (germline): LNHDA, SQIVND (reference sequence). As DNA, the CDR3 is TGTGCCACCATGGACAGACTTAATTCACCCCTCCACTTT. Translating gives CATMDRLNSPLHF.